The sequence of this T cell receptor beta chain was determined in a study of Tregs in tolerant kidney transplant recipients. The study, taken as a whole, reports: Some patients' samples used different primers over time, so nucleotide sequences weren't comparable.

The CDR3 length is 15 residues. Trimming cost V 7 bases and J 5 bases, with 18 bases left between them. The germline CDR1 and CDR2 sequences are SGHDN and FVKESK. To note about this clone: Antigen specificity is unknown.

Method: immunoSEQ multiplex PCR; TCRdb's copy keeps in-frame clones and lacks some. The sample carries about 110,000 clones, around 91% recorded once. The sequencing here drew on CD4+ T cells from blood, taken before the transplant. The receptor was derived from a human donor who received a combined kidney and bone marrow transplant. The V gene is TRBV14, the J gene TRBJ2-1; D is possibly TRBD2 (6 bases). CDR3 DNA sequence: TGTGCCAGCACCGGGTGGGGGGAGGCGGACAATGAGCAGTTCTTC. This encodes CASTGWGEADNEQFF.